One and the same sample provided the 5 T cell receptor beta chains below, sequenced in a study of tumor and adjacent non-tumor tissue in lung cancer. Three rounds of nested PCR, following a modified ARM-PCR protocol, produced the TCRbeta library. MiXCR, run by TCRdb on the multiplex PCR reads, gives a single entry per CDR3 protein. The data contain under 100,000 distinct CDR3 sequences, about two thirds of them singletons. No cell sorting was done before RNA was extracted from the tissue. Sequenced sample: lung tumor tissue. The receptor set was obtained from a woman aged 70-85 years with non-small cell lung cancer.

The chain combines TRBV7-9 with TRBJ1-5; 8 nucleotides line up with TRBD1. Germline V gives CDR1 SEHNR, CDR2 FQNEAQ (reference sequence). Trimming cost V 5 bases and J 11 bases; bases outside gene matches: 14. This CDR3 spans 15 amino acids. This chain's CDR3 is CASSRYAGGSESQHF. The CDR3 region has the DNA TGTGCCAGCAGCCGATACGCAGGGGGCAGTGAGTCCCAGCATTTT. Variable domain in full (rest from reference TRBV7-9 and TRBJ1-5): DTGVSQNPRHKITKRGQNVTFRCDPISEHNRLYWYRQTLGQGPEFLTYFQNEAQLEKSRLLSDRFSAERPKGSFSTLEIQRTEQGDSAMYLCASSRYAGGSESQHFGDGTRLSIL.

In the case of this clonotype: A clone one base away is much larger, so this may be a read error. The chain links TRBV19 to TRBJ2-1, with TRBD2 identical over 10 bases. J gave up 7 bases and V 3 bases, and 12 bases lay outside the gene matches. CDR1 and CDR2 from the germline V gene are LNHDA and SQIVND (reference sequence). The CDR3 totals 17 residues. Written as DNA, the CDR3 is TGTGCCAGTAGTATCCCCAGCGGGAGGGCCGCTGGGAATGAGCAGTTCTTC. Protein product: CASSIPSGRAAGNEQFF.

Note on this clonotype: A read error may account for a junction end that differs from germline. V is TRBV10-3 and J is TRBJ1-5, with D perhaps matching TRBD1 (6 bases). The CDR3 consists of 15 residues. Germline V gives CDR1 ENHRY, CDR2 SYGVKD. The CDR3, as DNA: TGTGCCATCAGTGCCTACCGGGACAAAAGTCAGCCACAGCATTTT. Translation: CAISAYRDKSQPQHF.

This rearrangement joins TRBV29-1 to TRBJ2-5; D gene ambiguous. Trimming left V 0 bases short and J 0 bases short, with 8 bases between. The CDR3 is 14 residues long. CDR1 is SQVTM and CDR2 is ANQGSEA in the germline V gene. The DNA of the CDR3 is TGCAGCGTTGAAGACCTGGCCCACCAAGAGACCCAGTACTTC. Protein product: CSVEDLAHQETQYF.

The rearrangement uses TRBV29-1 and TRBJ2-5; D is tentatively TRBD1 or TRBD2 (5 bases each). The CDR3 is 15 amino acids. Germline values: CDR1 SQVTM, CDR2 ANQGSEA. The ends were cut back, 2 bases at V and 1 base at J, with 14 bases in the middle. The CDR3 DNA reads TGCAGCGTTGAACAGCTAGCAGGGCTCCAAGAGACCCAGTACTTC. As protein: CSVEQLAGLQETQYF.